Below, 10 T cell receptor beta chains from the same sample are listed, as sequenced in a study of cytomegalovirus exposure and HLA in healthy donors. PCR was performed using 60 Vbeta and 13 Jbeta primers. Method: immunoSEQ multiplex PCR; TCRdb's copy keeps in-frame clones and lacks some. This table holds some 76,000 clones. Sequenced input: PBMCs. The receptors shown here come from a man in his forties or fifties in good health and CMV-seronegative.

The chain carries TRBV5-1 and TRBJ2-1; 14 bases are shared with TRBD2. The CDR3 totals 18 residues. Germline V gene data show CDR1 as SGHRS and CDR2 as YFSETQ. After removal of 0 bases from V and 8 bases from J, the junction contained 10 bases not matched to a gene. CDR3 residues: CASSLVGRGTSGSDEQFF. In nucleotides, the CDR3 is TGCGCCAGCAGCTTGGTTGGGCGAGGGACTAGCGGGAGCGATGAGCAGTTCTTC.

The chain has TRBV4-3 and TRBJ2-2, with a weak D call TRBD2 (6 bases). The germline V gene has CDR1 LGHNA and CDR2 YSLEER. Trimming left V 1 base short and J 7 bases short, with 25 bases between. There are 19 residues in the CDR3. CDR3 protein: CASSQGLLAAQKRGGELFF. The CDR3 coding sequence is TGCGCCAGCAGCCAAGGCCTACTAGCAGCCCAGAAGAGGGGCGGGGAGCTGTTTTTT.

J is TRBJ1-5 and V is TRBV19, with D perhaps TRBD1 (5 bases). The germline gives CDR1 LNHDA, CDR2 SQIVND (reference sequence). The CDR3 runs 15 residues. Trimming cost V 4 bases and J 4 bases, with 14 bases left between them. CDR3 in DNA: TGTGCCAGTAGTACCCAGGGCGAGTCTAATCAGCCCCAGCATTTT. Its protein is CASSTQGESNQPQHF.

The chain joins TRBV10-3 to TRBJ1-5, with D hard to call. The germline CDR1 and CDR2 sequences are ENHRY and SYGVKD. V was clipped by 6 bases and J by 0 bases, with 9 bases between them. The CDR3 spans 14 residues. The CDR3 nucleotides read TGTGCCATCAGAGCGGCTTATAGCAATCAGCCCCAGCATTTT. Residues: CAIRAAYSNQPQHF.

This chain joins TRBV19 and TRBJ2-1, with D possibly matching TRBD1 (6 bases). The CDR3 runs to 14 residues. With 5 bases removed from V and 6 bases from J, the gap between germline ends came to 14 bases. The V gene's germline CDR1 is LNHDA and CDR2 SQIVND (reference sequence). This chain's CDR3 is CASSDQGSRNEQFF. The CDR3, as DNA: TGTGCCAGTAGTGACCAGGGGTCCCGCAATGAGCAGTTCTTC.

The chain combines TRBV27 with TRBJ1-6; D gene uncertain. The CDR3 has 14 amino acids. In germline, CDR1 is MNHEY, CDR2 SMNVEV (reference sequence). The ends were cut back, 7 bases at V and 8 bases at J, with 15 bases in the middle. CDR3 sequence: CASTPGGYDSPLHF. CDR3 DNA: TGTGCCAGCACCCCTGGAGGGTACGATTCACCCCTCCACTTT.

V is TRBV6-1 and J is TRBJ1-1; tentatively, D is TRBD1 (5 bases). Trimming left V 4 bases short and J 0 bases short, with 12 bases between. Germline V gene sequence: CDR1 MNHNS, CDR2 SASEGT. The CDR3 has 15 residues. CDR3 nucleotide sequence: TGTGCCAGCAGTGTGCGGGGGAGGGTGAACACTGAAGCTTTCTTT. Amino acids: CASSVRGRVNTEAFF.

The CDR3 DNA reads as TGCGCCACCGCCGAGGTAGCGCGGACGAGGACCGGGGAGCTGTTTTTT. It translates to CATAEVARTRTGELFF. The chain carries TRBV4-3 and TRBJ2-2; a possible D gene is TRBD2 (5 bases). This CDR3 spans 16 amino acids. In germline, CDR1 is LGHNA, CDR2 YSLEER. The V end lost 10 bases, the J end lost 5 bases, and 23 bases lay between the germline ends.

This chain uses TRBV9 with TRBJ1-1; D not certain. Germline V gene sequence: CDR1 SGDLS, CDR2 YYNGEE. The CDR3 is 14 amino acids. V was clipped by 0 bases and J by 4 bases, with 10 bases between them. The CDR3, as DNA: TGTGCCAGCAGCGTAGAAGCGTCGGGCACTGAAGCTTTCTTT. It specifies CASSVEASGTEAFF.

The J gene is TRBJ2-1, the V gene TRBV29-1; 8 bases fit TRBD2. V dropped 6 bases and J dropped 6; count of bases not matched to a gene: 13. Per germline, CDR1 SQVTM and CDR2 ANQGSEA. This CDR3 comprises 15 residues. CDR3 DNA sequence: TGCAGCGTCGCCGGGGGGGCAACTTGGGGCAATGAGCAGTTCTTC. This codes for CSVAGGATWGNEQFF.